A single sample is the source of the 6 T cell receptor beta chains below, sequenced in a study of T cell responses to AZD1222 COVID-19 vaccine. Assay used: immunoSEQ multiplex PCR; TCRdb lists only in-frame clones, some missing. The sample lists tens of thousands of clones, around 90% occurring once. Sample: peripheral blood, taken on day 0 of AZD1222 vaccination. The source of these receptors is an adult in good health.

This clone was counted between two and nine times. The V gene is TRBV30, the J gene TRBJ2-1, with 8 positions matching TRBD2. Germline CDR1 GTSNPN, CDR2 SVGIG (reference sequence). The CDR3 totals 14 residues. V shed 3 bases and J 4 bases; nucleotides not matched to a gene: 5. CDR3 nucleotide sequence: TGTGCCTGGAGCATATCTAGCGGGTACAATGAGCAGTTCTTC. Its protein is CAWSISSGYNEQFF.

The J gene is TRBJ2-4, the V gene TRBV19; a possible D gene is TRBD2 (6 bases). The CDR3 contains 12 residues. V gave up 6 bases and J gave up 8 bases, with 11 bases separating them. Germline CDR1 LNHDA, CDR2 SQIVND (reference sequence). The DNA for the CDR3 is TGTGCCAGTAGCCATAGGAGGGACATTCAGTACTTC. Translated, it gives CASSHRRDIQYF.

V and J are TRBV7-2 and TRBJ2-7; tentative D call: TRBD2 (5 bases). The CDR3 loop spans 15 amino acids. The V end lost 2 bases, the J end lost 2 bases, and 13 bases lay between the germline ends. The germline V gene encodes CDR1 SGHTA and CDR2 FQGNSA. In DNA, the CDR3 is TGTGCCAGCAGCTTAAAAATTCACGGGGCCTACGAGCAGTACTTC. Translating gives CASSLKIHGAYEQYF.

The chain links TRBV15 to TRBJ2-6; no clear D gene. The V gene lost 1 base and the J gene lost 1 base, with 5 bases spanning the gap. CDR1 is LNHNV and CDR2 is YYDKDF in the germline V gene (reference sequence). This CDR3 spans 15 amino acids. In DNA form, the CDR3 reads TGTGCCACCAGCAGAGTATTGTCTGGGGCCAACGTCCTGACTTTC. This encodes CATSRVLSGANVLTF.

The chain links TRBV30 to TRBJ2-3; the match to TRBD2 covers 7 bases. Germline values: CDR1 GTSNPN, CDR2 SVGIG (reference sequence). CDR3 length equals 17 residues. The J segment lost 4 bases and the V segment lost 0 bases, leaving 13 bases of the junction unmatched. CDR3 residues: CAWSVGIGGSRADTQYF. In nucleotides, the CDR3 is TGTGCCTGGAGTGTAGGGATCGGCGGGAGTAGGGCAGATACGCAGTATTTT.

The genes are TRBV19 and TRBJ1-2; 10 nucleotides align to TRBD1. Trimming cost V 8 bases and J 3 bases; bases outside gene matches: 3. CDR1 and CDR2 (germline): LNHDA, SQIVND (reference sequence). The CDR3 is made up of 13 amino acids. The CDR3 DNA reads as TGTGCCAGTCAGGACAGGGGGTACTATGGCTACACCTTC. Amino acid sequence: CASQDRGYYGYTF.